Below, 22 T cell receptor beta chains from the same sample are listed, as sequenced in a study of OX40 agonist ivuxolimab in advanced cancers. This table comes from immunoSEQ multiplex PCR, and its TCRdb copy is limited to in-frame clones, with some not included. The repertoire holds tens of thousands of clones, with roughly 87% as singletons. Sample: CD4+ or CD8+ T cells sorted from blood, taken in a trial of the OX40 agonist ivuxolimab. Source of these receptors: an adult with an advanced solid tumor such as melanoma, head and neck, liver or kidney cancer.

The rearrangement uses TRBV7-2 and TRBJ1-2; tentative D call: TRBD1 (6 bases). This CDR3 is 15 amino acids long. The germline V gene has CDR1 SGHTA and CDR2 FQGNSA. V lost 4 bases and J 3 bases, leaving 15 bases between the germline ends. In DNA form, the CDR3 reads TGTGCCAGCAGCTCTAATATACCAGGGGACTATGGCTACACCTTC. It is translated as CASSSNIPGDYGYTF.

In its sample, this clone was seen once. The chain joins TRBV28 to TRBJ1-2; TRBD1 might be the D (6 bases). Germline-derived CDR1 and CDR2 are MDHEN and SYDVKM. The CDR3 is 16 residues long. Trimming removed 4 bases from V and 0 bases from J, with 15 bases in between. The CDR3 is CASSSLRDTTNYGYTF. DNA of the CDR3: TGTGCCAGCAGTTCCCTCCGGGACACCACTAACTATGGCTACACCTTC.

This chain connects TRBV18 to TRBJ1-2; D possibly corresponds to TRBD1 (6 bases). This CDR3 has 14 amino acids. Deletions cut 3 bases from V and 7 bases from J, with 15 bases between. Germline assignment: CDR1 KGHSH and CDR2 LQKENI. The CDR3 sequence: CASSPGTIWGGYTF. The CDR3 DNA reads TGTGCCAGCTCACCCGGGACAATTTGGGGTGGCTACACCTTC.

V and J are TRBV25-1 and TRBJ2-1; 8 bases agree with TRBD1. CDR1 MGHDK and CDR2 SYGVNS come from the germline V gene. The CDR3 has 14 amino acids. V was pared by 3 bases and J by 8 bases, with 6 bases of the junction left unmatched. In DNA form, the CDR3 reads TGTGCCAGCAGTGAGCCAGGGGGCTGGGATGAGCAGTTCTTC. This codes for CASSEPGGWDEQFF.

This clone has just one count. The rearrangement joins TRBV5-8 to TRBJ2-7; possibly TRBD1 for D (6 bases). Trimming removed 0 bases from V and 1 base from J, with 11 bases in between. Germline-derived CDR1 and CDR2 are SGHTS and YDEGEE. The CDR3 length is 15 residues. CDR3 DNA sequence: TGTGCCAGCAGCTTGGAAGACAGGCGATCCTACGAGCAGTACTTC. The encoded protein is CASSLEDRRSYEQYF.

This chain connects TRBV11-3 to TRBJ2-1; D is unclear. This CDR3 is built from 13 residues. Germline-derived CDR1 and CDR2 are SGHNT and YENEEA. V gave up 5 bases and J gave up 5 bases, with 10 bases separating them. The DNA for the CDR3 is TGTGCCAGCAGCCCTCCGAACGACAATGAGCAGTTCTTC. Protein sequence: CASSPPNDNEQFF. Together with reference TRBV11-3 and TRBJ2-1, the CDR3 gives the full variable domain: EAGVVQSPRYKIIEKKQPVAFWCNPISGHNTLYWYLQNLGQGPELLIRYENEEAVDDSQLPKDRFSAERLKGVDSTLKIQPAELGDSAVYLCASSPPNDNEQFFGPGTRLTVL.

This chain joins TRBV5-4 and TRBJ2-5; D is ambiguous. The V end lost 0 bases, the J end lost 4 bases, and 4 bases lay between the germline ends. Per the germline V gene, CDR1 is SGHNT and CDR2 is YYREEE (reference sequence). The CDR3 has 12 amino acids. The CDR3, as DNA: TGTGCCAGCAGCTTGGAAGGAGAGACCCAGTACTTC. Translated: CASSLEGETQYF.

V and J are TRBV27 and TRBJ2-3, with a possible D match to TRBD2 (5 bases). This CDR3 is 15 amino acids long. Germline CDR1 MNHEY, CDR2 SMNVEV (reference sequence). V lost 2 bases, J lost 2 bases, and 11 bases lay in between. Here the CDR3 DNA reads TGTGCCAGCAGTTTAGGCCCGAGGGCCACAGATACGCAGTATTTT. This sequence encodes CASSLGPRATDTQYF.

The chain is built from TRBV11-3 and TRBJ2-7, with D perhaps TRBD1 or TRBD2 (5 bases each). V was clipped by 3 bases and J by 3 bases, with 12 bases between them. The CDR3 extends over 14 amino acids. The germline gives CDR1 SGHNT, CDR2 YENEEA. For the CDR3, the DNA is TGTGCCAGCAGCTTCGAGGGGCAAGGCTACGAGCAGTACTTC. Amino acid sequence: CASSFEGQGYEQYF.

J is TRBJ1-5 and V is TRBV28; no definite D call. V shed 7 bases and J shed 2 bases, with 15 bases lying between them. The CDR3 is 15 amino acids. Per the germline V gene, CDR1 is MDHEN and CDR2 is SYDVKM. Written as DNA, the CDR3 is TGTGCCAGCACTATGACCCGGCGGGGCAATCAGCCCCAGCATTTT. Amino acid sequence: CASTMTRRGNQPQHF.

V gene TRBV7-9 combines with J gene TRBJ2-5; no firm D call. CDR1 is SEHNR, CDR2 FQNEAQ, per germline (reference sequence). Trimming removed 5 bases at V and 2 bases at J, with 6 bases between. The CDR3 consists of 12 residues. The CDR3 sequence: CASSPIQETQYF. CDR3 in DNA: TGTGCCAGCAGCCCCATTCAAGAGACCCAGTACTTC.

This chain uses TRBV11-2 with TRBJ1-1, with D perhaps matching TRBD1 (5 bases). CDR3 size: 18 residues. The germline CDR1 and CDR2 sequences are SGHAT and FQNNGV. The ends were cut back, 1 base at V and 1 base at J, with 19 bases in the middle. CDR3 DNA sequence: TGTGCCAGCAGCTTAGGCGGGGGTTGGGGATCATCGAACACTGAAGCTTTCTTT. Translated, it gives CASSLGGGWGSSNTEAFF.

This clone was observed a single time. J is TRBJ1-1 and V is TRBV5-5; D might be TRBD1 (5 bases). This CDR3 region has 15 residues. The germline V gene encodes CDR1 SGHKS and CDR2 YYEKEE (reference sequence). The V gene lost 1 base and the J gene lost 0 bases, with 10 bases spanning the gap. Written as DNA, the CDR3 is TGTGCCAGCAGCTTGCAGGGTCACATGAACACTGAAGCTTTCTTT. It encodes CASSLQGHMNTEAFF.

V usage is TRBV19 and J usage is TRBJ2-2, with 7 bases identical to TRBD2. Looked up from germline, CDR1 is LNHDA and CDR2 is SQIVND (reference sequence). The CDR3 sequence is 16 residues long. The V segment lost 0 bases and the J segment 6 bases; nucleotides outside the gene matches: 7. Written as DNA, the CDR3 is TGTGCCAGTAGTATAGATGGTGCTAGCGGATCCGGGGAGCTGTTTTTT. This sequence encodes CASSIDGASGSGELFF.

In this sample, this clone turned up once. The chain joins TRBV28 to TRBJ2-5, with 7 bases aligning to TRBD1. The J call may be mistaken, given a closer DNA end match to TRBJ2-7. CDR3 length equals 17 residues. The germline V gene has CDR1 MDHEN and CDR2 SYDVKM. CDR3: CASRTGQSFHLGYEQYF. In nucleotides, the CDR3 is TGTGCCAGCAGGACGGGACAGTCCTTCCACCTTGGGTACGAGCAGTACTTC.

The CDR3 DNA follows: TGTGCCAGCAGCGCCTCGACTAGCGGGAAGGACTACGAGCAGTACTTC. Translated: CASSASTSGKDYEQYF. The V gene is TRBV7-6, the J gene TRBJ2-7; 11 bases line up with TRBD2. Germline-derived CDR1 and CDR2 are SGHVS and FNYEAQ. This CDR3 has 16 amino acids. V shed 5 bases and J 3 bases; nucleotides not matched to a gene: 9.

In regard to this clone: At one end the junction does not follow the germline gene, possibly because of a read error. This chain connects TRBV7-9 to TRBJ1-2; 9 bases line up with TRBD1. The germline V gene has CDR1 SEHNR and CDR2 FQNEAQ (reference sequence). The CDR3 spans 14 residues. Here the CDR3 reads CASSLQGQGVGPSF. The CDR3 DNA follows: TGTGCCAGCAGCTTACAGGGACAGGGCGTCGGACCCTCCTTC. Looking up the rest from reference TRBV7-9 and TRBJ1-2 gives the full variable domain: DTGVSQNPRHKITKRGQNVTFRCDPISEHNRLYWYRQTLGQGPEFLTYFQNEAQLEKSRLLSDRFSAERPKGSFSTLEIQRTEQGDSAMYLCASSLQGQGVGPSFGSGTRLTVV.

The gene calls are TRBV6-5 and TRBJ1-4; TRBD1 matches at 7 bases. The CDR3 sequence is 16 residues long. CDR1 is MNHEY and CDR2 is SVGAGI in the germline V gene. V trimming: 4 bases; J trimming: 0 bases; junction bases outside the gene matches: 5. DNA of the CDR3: TGTGCCAGCAGTTTGGGACAGCCTGCAACTAATGAAAAACTGTTTTTT. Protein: CASSLGQPATNEKLFF.

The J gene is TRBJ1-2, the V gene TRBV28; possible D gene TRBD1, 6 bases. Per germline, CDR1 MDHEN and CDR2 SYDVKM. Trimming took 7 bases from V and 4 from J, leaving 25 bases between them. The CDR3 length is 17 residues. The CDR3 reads CASNRKATGRDLYGYTF. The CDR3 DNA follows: TGTGCCAGCAACCGAAAAGCGACAGGAAGGGACCTCTATGGCTACACCTTC.

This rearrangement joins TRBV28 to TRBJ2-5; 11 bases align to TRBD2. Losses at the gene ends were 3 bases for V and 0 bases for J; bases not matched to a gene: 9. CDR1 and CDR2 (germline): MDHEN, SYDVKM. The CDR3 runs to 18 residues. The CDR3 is CASSFSWVTSGDQETQYF. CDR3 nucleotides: TGTGCCAGCAGTTTTTCCTGGGTGACTAGCGGGGACCAAGAGACCCAGTACTTC.

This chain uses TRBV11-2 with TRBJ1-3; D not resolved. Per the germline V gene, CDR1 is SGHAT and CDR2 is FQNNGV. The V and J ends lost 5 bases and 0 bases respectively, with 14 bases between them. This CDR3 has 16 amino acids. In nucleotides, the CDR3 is TGTGCCAGCAGCCCGAGGACGGTTTTCTCTGGAAACACCATATATTTT. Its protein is CASSPRTVFSGNTIYF.

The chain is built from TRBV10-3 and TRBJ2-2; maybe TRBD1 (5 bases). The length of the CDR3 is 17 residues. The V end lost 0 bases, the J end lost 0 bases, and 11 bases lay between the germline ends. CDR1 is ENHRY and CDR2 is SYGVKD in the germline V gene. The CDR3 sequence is CAISESSVGANTGELFF. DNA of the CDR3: TGTGCCATCAGTGAGTCGTCGGTAGGGGCGAACACCGGGGAGCTGTTTTTT.